The next 14 T cell receptor beta chains were all read from a single sample in a study of T cell changes during pregnancy in multiple sclerosis. Sequenced by immunoSEQ multiplex PCR; TCRdb stores in-frame clones only, minus some. This table holds around 80,000 clones, 92% found once. The sequencing here drew on peripheral blood, taken before pregnancy. These receptors were taken from a female donor with multiple sclerosis, enrolled in a pregnancy study.

The chain uses TRBV28 and TRBJ1-5; D may be TRBD1 (5 bases). V lost 2 bases, J lost 4 bases, and 15 bases lay in between. Germline V lookup: CDR1 MDHEN, CDR2 SYDVKM. There are 16 residues in the CDR3. The CDR3 DNA reads as TGTGCCAGCAGTTTAGCGGTAGGCAGGGCAAATCAGCCCCAGCATTTT. It encodes CASSLAVGRANQPQHF.

The rearrangement links TRBV19 to TRBJ1-1; 7 bases match TRBD1. Germline CDR1 and CDR2: LNHDA and SQIVND (reference sequence). The CDR3 runs to 16 residues. The V and J ends lost 2 bases and 1 base, in that order; junction bases with no gene match: 7. The CDR3 loop reads CASSIRQGLRNTEAFF. For the CDR3, the DNA is TGTGCCAGTAGTATACGACAGGGATTGAGGAACACTGAAGCTTTCTTT. The variable domain in full, completed from reference TRBV19 and TRBJ1-1, reads DGGITQSPKYLFRKEGQNVTLSCEQNLNHDAMYWYRQDPGQGLRLIYYSQIVNDFQKGDIAEGYSVSREKKESFPLTVTSAQKNPTAFYLCASSIRQGLRNTEAFFGQGTRLTVV.

This rearrangement joins TRBV18 to TRBJ1-1; tentatively, D is TRBD1 (5 bases). V lost 0 bases and J lost 0, with 8 bases in between. From germline, CDR1 is KGHSH and CDR2 LQKENI. There are 15 residues in the CDR3. CDR3 residues: CASSPPTRVNTEAFF. CDR3 DNA: TGTGCCAGCTCACCACCAACCAGGGTGAACACTGAAGCTTTCTTT.

CDR3 coding DNA: TGTGCCAGCAGTGAAGCGGCAGATCCCTTCAGGGAGCAGTTCTTC. Translated, it gives CASSEAADPFREQFF. The V gene is TRBV6-1, the J gene TRBJ2-1; D is undetermined. Trimming removed 0 bases at V and 10 bases at J, with 16 bases between. CDR3 length equals 15 residues. In germline, CDR1 is MNHNS, CDR2 SASEGT.

Note on this clone: Its ends do not fully match the called genes, so a read error is possible. V usage is TRBV5-4 and J usage is TRBJ2-5, with D unclear. The CDR3 consists of 11 residues. Per the germline V gene, CDR1 is SGHNT and CDR2 is YYREEE (reference sequence). CDR3 DNA sequence: TGTGCCAGCAGCTCCGCGACTGCGTCGGACTTC. It codes for CASSSATASDF.

The rearrangement uses TRBV2 and TRBJ2-1, with 8 bases that match TRBD2. The CDR3 covers 13 residues. CDR1 and CDR2 from the germline V gene are SNHLY and FYNNEI. J gave up 10 bases and V 2 bases, and 4 bases lay outside the gene matches. CDR3 coding DNA: TGTGCCAGCAGTGAATCGTTAGCGGGGGAGCAGTTCTTC. Protein: CASSESLAGEQFF. The full variable domain, its missing parts supplied by reference TRBV2 and TRBJ2-1, is EPEVTQTPSHQVTQMGQEVILRCVPISNHLYFYWYRQILGQKVEFLVSFYNNEISEKSEIFDDQFSVERPDGSNFTLKIRSTKLEDSAMYFCASSESLAGEQFFGPGTRLTVL.

This clone was observed a single time. J is TRBJ2-7 and V is TRBV6-5; D is possibly TRBD1 (6 bases). The germline V and J ends were trimmed by 0 bases and 5 bases, with 14 bases remaining between them. Germline CDR1 MNHEY, CDR2 SVGAGI. CDR3 length equals 15 residues. The CDR3: CASSYSGGSRDEQYF. The CDR3 bases are TGTGCCAGCAGTTACTCAGGGGGATCGCGGGACGAGCAGTACTTC.

The J gene is TRBJ1-5, the V gene TRBV27; 8 bases match TRBD1. The V segment lost 8 bases and the J segment 2 bases; nucleotides outside the gene matches: 23. The CDR3 totals 20 residues. Per the germline V gene, CDR1 is MNHEY and CDR2 is SMNVEV (reference sequence). The CDR3 loop reads CASRHLSGQEPFLGNQPQHF. CDR3 coding DNA: TGTGCCAGCCGACACCTATCGGGACAGGAACCCTTTTTGGGCAATCAGCCCCAGCATTTT.

The chain carries TRBV5-1 and TRBJ2-1, with D possibly being TRBD2 (5 bases). CDR1 SGHRS and CDR2 YFSETQ come from the germline V gene. V was cut by 7 bases and J by 8 bases, with 16 bases left in between. The CDR3 runs 13 residues. The CDR3 loop reads CASGRVLGDEQFF. In DNA form, the CDR3 reads TGCGCCAGCGGGCGGGTTCTTGGGGATGAGCAGTTCTTC.

V usage is TRBV4-3 and J usage is TRBJ1-1; D unclear. The V and J ends lost 5 bases and 0 bases respectively, with 10 bases between them. The CDR3 spans 14 residues. CDR1 LGHNA and CDR2 YSLEER come from the germline V gene. DNA of the CDR3: TGCGCCAGCAGCTCCCTCGGGATGAACACTGAAGCTTTCTTT. The encoded protein is CASSSLGMNTEAFF.

The chain has TRBV19 and TRBJ1-3; possibly TRBD1 for D (5 bases). The germline V and J ends were trimmed by 3 bases and 2 bases, with 8 bases remaining between them. The CDR3 length is 14 residues. Germline CDR1 LNHDA, CDR2 SQIVND (reference sequence). The CDR3 nucleotides are TGTGCCAGTAGTATTCGGGGGACTGGAAACACCATATATTTT. Protein product: CASSIRGTGNTIYF.

This sequence joins TRBV25-1 and TRBJ1-4, with D maybe TRBD1 (6 bases). V was clipped by 7 bases and J by 6 bases, with 15 bases between them. The CDR3 sequence is 14 residues long. CDR1 is MGHDK, CDR2 SYGVNS, per germline. This CDR3 reads CASTPTGAYEKLFF. Written as DNA, the CDR3 is TGTGCCAGCACCCCGACAGGAGCATATGAAAAACTGTTTTTT.

The chain couples TRBV9 to TRBJ1-4, with 7 bases aligning to TRBD1. After removal of 3 bases from V and 4 bases from J, the junction contained 9 bases not matched to a gene. Germline CDR1 is SGDLS and CDR2 is YYNGEE. This CDR3 contains 16 residues. The CDR3 spells CASSASGTDNNEKLFF. For the CDR3, the DNA is TGTGCCAGCAGCGCTTCCGGGACAGATAATAATGAAAAACTGTTTTTT.

V usage is TRBV10-3 and J usage is TRBJ2-7; possible D gene TRBD1, 8 bases. This CDR3 has 15 residues. With 4 bases removed from V and 1 base from J, the gap between germline ends came to 14 bases. Germline-derived CDR1 and CDR2 are ENHRY and SYGVKD. In nucleotides, the CDR3 is TGTGCCATCAGTGGGACAGGGCGGGGGTCCTACGAGCAGTACTTC. Residues: CAISGTGRGSYEQYF.